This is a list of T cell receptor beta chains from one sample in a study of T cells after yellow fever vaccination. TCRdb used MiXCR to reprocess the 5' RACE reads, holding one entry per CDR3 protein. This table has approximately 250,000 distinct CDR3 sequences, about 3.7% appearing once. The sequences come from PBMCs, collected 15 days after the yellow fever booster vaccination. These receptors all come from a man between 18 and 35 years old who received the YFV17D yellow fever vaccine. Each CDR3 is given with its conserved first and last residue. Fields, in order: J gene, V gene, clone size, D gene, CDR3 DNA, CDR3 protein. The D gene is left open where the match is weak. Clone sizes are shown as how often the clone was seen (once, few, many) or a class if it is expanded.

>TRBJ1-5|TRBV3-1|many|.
TGTGCCAGCAGCCACGGACGGCGCAATCAGCCCCAGCATTTT
CASSHGRRNQPQHF
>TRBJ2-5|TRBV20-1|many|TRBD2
TGCAGTGCTAAACTAGCGATTGAGACCCAGTACTTC
CSAKLAIETQYF
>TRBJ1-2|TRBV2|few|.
TGTGCCAGCAGTGAAGACTCGGGACGAGGGGGCTACACCTTC
CASSEDSGRGGYTF
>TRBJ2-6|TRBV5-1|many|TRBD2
TGCGCCAGCAGGGGGGGGTCTGGGGCCAACGTCCTGACTTTC
CASRGGSGANVLTF
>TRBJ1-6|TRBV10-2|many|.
TGCGCCAGCAGCCTGAGAGACAGGACGAATTCACCCCTCCACTTT
CASSLRDRTNSPLHF
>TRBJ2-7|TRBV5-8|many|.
TGTGCCAGCAGCTGGGGAGGTGGGTCCTACGAGCAGTACTTC
CASSWGGGSYEQYF
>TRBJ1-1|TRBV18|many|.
TGTGCCAGCTCACCCCTAAGAACCATGAACACTGAAGCTTTCTTT
CASSPLRTMNTEAFF
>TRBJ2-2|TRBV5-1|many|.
TGCGCCAGCAGCTTGGACACGTGGGCCGGGGAGCTGTTTTTT
CASSLDTWAGELFF
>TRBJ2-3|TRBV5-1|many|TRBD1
TGCGCCAGCAGCTCAGGGACAGCCACAGATACGCAGTATTTT
CASSSGTATDTQYF
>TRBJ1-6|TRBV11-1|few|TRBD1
TGTGCCAGCAGCGCCGGGACAGTTAATTCACCCCTCCACTTT
CASSAGTVNSPLHF
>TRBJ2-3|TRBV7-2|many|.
TGTGCCAGCAGCTTGAGTTTAGCAGATACGCAGTATTTT
CASSLSLADTQYF
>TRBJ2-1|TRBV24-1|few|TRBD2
TGTGCCACCAGTGATCTGCGGGGGGCCCCTCGGGATGAGCAGTTCTTC
CATSDLRGAPRDEQFF
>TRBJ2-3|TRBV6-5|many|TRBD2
TGTGCCAGCAGTTACGCGGGGGGGCAAGGCACAGATACGCAGTATTTT
CASSYAGGQGTDTQYF
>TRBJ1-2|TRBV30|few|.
TGTGCCTGGGAAAATCGGGGCTATGGCTACACCTTC
CAWENRGYGYTF
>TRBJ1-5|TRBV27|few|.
TGTGCCAGCAGTTTGGGACCGGGCAATCAGCCCCAGCATTTT
CASSLGPGNQPQHF
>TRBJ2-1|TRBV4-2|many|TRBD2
TGTGCCAGCAGCCAAGAGGAAGGGCTAGCGGGGTTCAATGAGCAGTTCTTC
CASSQEEGLAGFNEQFF
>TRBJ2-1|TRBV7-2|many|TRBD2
TGTGCCAGCAGCTTACGTCCGCGGGGGAATGAGCAGTTCTTC
CASSLRPRGNEQFF
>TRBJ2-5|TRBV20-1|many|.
TGCAGTGGGGGGTTGGAAGAGACCCAGTACTTC
CSGGLEETQYF
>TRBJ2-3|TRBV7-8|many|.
TGTGCCAGCCGAACTAGTTCAGGCACAGATACGCAGTATTTT
CASRTSSGTDTQYF
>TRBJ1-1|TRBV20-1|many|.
TGCAGTGCCCATGGGGGGCTAAACACTGAAGCTTTCTTT
CSAHGGLNTEAFF
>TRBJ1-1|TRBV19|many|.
TGTGCCAGTGTCGATGGGGGAGTTAACACTGAAGCTTTCTTT
CASVDGGVNTEAFF
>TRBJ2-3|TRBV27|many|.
TGTGCCAGCAGAGGTCAGAGCACAGATACGCAGTATTTT
CASRGQSTDTQYF
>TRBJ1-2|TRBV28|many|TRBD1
TGTGCCAGCAGTTTATTCCGGGACAGGGCCGGACGAGAGAGTGGCTACACCTTC
CASSLFRDRAGRESGYTF
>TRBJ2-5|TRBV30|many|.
TGTGCCTGGAGCCATCTCGCGAGGCAGTACTTC
CAWSHLARQYF
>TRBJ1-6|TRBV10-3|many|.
TGTGCCATCAGCAAAGACGTCTCCTATAATTCACCCCTCCACTTT
CAISKDVSYNSPLHF
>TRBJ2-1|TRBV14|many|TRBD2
TGTGCCAGCAGCTTATCCCCGGGACTAGCGGTCCCCCTCAATGTGGAGCAGTTCTTC
CASSLSPGLAVPLNVEQFF
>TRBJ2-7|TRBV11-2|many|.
TGTGCCAGCAGCTATGGGCGCCAGCGTTCCTACGAGCAGTACTTC
CASSYGRQRSYEQYF
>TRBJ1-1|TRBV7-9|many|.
TGTGCCAGCAGCTCCGTGTTGGGGTTGGGGGCTGAAGCTTTCTTT
CASSSVLGLGAEAFF
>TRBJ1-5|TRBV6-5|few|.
TGTGCCAGCAGTTGGCGGGACAATCAGCCCCAGCATTTT
CASSWRDNQPQHF
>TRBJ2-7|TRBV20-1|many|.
TGCAGTGCTAGAGCAAGGGTCTCCTACGAGCAGTACTTC
CSARARVSYEQYF
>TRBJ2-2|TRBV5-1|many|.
TGCGCCAGCAGCCCGGGGGGCGGGTCCTCCACCGGGGAGCTGTTTTTT
CASSPGGGSSTGELFF